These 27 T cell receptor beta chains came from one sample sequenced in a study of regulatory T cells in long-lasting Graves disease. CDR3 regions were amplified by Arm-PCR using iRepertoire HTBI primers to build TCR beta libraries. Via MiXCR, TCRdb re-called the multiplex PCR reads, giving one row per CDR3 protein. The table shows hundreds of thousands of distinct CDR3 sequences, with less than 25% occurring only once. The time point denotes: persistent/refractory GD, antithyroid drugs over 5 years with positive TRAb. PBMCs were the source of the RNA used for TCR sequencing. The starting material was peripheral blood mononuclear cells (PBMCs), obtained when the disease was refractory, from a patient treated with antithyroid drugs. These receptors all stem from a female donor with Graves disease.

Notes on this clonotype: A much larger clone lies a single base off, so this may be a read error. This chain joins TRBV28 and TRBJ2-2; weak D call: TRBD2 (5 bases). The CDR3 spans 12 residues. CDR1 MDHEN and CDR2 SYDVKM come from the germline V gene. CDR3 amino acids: CASSSPAGELLF. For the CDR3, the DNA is TGTGCCAGCAGTTCCCCGGCCGGGGAGCTGTTATTT.

For the CDR3, the DNA is TGCAGTGCTCTAGGGGGCATCGGAACCAGTGGCTACACCTTC. This encodes CSALGGIGTSGYTF. The gene calls are TRBV20-1 and TRBJ1-2, with TRBD1 identical over 7 bases. The CDR3 length is 14 residues. Germline CDR1 and CDR2: DFQATT and SNEGSKA (reference sequence). V shed 5 bases, J shed 7 bases, and the junction held 13 bases outside the gene matches.

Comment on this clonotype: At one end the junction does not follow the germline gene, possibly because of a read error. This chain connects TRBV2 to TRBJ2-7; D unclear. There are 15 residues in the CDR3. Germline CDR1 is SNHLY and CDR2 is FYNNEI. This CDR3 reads CASSGIDGSSYEQHF. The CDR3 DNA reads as TGTGCCAGCAGTGGGATAGACGGTAGCTCCTACGAGCAGCACTTC.

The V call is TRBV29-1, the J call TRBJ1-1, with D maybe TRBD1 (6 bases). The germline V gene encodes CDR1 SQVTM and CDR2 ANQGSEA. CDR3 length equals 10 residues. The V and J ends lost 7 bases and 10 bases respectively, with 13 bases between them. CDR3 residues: CSAQQGPAFF. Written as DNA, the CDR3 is TGCAGCGCTCAACAGGGTCCAGCTTTCTTT. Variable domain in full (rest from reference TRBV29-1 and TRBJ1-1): SAVISQKPSRDICQRGTSLTIQCQVDSQVTMMFWYRQQPGQSLTLIATANQGSEATYESGFVIDKFPISRPNLTFSTLTVSNMSPEDSSIYLCSAQQGPAFFGQGTRLTVV.

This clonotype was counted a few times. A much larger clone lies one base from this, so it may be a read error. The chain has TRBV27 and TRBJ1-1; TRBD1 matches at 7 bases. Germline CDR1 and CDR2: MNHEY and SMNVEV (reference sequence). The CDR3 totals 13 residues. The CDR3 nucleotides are TGTGCCAGCAGCGGACAGGAGAACACTGGAGCTTTCTTT. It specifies CASSGQENTGAFF.

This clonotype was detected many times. CDR3 sequence: CASSLQGSGYEQYF. As DNA, the CDR3 is TGTGCCAGCAGTTTACAGGGGAGTGGGTACGAGCAGTACTTC. J is TRBJ2-7 and V is TRBV27; maybe TRBD1 (6 bases). V lost 2 bases and J lost 4, with 12 bases in between. The CDR3 extends over 14 amino acids. The germline CDR1 and CDR2 sequences are MNHEY and SMNVEV (reference sequence).

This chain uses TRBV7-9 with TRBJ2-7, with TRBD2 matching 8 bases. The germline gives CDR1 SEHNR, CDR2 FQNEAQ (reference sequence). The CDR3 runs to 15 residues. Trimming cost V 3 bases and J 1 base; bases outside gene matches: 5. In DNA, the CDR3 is TGTGCCAGCAGCTTTCAAGCGGGAGATTCCTACGAGCAGTACTTC. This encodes CASSFQAGDSYEQYF. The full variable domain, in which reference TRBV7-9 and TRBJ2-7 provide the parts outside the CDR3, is DTGVSQNPRHKITKRGQNVTFRCDPISEHNRLYWYRQTLGQGPEFLTYFQNEAQLEKSRLLSDRFSAERPKGSFSTLEIQRTEQGDSAMYLCASSFQAGDSYEQYFGPGTRLTVT.

The CDR3 is CSAVEGNGPGNTIYF. Written as DNA, the CDR3 is TGCAGTGCCGTAGAGGGCAATGGGCCTGGAAACACCATATATTTT. V gene TRBV20-1 combines with J gene TRBJ1-3; D remains ambiguous. V was pared by 6 bases and J by 2 bases, with 17 bases between. CDR1 and CDR2 (germline): DFQATT, SNEGSKA (reference sequence). The CDR3 has 15 residues.

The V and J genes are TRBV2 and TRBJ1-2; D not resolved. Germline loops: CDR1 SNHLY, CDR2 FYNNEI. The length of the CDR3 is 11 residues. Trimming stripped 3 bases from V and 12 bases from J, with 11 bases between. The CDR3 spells CASSDQAYNTF. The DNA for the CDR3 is TGTGCCAGCAGTGATCAAGCCTATAACACCTTC.

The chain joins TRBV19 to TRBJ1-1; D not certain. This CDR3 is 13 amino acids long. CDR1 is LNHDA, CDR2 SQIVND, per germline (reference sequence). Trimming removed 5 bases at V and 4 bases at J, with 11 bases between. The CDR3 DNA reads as TGTGCCAGTAGTTGGCAGGTCGGCACTGAAGCTTTCTTT. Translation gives CASSWQVGTEAFF. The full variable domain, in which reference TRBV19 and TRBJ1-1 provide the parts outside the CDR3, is DGGITQSPKYLFRKEGQNVTLSCEQNLNHDAMYWYRQDPGQGLRLIYYSQIVNDFQKGDIAEGYSVSREKKESFPLTVTSAQKNPTAFYLCASSWQVGTEAFFGQGTRLTVV.

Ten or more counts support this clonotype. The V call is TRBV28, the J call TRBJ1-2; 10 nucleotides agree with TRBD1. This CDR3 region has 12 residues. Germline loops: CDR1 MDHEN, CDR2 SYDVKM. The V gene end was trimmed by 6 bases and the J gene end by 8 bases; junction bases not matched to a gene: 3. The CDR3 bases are TGTGCCAGCAGGGGGACAGGGGAAGGCTACACCTTC. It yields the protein CASRGTGEGYTF.

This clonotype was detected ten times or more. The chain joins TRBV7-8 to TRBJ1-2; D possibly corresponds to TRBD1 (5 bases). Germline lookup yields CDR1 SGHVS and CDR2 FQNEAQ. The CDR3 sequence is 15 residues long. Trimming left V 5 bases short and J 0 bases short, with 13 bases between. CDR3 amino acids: CASSPIGGTNYGYTF. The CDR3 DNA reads TGTGCCAGCAGCCCCATCGGGGGGACTAACTATGGCTACACCTTC.

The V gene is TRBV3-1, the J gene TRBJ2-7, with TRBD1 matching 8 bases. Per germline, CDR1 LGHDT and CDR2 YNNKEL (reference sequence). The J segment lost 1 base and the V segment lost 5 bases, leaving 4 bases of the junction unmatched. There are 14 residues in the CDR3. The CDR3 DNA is TGTGCCAGCAGCAGACAGGGGAATTCCTACGAGCAGTACTTC. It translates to CASSRQGNSYEQYF.

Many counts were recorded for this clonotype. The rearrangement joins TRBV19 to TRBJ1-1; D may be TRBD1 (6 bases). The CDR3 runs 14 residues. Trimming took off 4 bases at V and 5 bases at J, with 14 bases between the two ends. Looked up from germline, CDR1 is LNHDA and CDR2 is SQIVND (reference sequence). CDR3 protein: CASSTTGRSTEAFF. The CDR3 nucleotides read TGTGCCAGTAGTACCACAGGGAGGAGTACTGAAGCTTTCTTT.

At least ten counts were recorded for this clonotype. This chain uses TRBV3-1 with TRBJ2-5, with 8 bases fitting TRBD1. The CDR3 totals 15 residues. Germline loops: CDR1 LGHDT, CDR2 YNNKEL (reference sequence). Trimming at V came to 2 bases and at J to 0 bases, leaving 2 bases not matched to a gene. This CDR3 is CASSQRTGNQETQYF. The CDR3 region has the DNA TGTGCCAGCAGCCAACGGACAGGGAACCAAGAGACCCAGTACTTC.

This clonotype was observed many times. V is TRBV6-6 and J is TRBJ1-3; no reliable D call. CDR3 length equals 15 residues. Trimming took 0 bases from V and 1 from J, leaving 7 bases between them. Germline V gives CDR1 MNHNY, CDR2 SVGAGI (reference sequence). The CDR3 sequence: CASSYSILSGNTIYF. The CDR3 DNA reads TGTGCCAGCAGTTACTCGATACTGTCTGGAAACACCATATATTTT.

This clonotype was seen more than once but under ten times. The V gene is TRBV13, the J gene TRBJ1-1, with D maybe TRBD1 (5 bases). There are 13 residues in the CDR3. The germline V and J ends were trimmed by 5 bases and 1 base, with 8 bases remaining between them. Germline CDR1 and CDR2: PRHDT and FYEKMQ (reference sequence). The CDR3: CASSVTENTEAFF. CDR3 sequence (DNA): TGTGCCAGCAGCGTGACAGAGAACACTGAAGCTTTCTTT.

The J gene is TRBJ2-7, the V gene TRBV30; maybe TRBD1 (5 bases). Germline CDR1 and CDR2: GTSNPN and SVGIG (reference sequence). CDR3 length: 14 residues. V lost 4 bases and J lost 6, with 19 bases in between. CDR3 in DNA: TGTGCCTGGATGGGTCAGGGCCTCAGGGCCGAGCAGTACTTC. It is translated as CAWMGQGLRAEQYF. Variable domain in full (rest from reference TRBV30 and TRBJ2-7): SQTIHQWPATLVQPVGSPLSLECTVEGTSNPNLYWYRQAAGRGLQLLFYSVGIGQISSEVPQNLSASRPQDRQFILSSKKLLLSDSGFYLCAWMGQGLRAEQYFGPGTRLTVT.

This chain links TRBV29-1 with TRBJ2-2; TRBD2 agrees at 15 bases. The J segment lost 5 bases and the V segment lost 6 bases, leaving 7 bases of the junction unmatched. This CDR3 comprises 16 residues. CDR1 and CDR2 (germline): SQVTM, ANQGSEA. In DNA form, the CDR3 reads TGCAGCGTCATGGGACTAGCGGGAGGACGAACCGGGGAGCTGTTTTTT. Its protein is CSVMGLAGGRTGELFF.

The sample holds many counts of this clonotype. CDR3 coding DNA: TGTGCCAGCAGTCCCTATGACCAGGGGACTAATGAAAAACTGTTTTTT. It encodes CASSPYDQGTNEKLFF. The gene calls are TRBV28 and TRBJ1-4; D might be TRBD1 (6 bases). V lost 5 bases, J lost 2 bases, and 15 bases lay in between. The CDR3 sequence is 16 residues long. Germline V gives CDR1 MDHEN, CDR2 SYDVKM.

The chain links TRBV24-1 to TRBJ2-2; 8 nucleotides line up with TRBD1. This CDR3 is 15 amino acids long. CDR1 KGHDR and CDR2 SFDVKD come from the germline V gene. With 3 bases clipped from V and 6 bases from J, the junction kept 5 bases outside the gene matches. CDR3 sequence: CATSDRTGKAGELFF. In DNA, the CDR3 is TGTGCCACCAGTGATCGGACAGGGAAGGCCGGGGAGCTGTTTTTT.

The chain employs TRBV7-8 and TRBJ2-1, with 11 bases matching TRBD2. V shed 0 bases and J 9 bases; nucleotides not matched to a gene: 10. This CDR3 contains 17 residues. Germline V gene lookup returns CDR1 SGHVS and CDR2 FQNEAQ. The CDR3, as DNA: TGTGCCAGCAGCTTAGCGATACTAGCGGGAGTTTGGGGTGAGCAGTTCTTC. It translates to CASSLAILAGVWGEQFF. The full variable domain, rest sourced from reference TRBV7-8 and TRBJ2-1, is GAGVSQSPRYKVAKRGQDVALRCDPISGHVSLFWYQQALGQGPEFLTYFQNEAQLDKSGLPSDRFFAERPEGSVSTLKIQRTQQEDSAVYLCASSLAILAGVWGEQFFGPGTRLTVL.

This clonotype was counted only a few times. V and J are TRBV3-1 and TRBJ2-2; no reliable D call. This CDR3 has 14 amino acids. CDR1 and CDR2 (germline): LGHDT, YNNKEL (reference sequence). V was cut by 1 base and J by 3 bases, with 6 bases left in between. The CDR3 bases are TGTGCCAGCAGCCAAGTGATGGACACCGGGGAGCTGTTTTTT. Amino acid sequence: CASSQVMDTGELFF.

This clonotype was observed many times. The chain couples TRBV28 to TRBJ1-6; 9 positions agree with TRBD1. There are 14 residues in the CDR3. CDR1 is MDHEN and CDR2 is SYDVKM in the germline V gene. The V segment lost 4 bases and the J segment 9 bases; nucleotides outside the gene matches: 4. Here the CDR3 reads CASSYTGGFSPLHF. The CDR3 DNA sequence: TGTGCCAGCAGTTATACAGGGGGCTTTTCACCCCTCCACTTT.

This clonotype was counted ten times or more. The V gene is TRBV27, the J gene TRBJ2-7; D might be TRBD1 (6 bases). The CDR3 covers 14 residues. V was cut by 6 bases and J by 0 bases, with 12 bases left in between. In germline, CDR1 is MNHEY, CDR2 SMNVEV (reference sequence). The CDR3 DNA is TGTGCCAGCAGATACGGACAGAGCTCCTACGAGCAGTACTTC. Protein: CASRYGQSSYEQYF.

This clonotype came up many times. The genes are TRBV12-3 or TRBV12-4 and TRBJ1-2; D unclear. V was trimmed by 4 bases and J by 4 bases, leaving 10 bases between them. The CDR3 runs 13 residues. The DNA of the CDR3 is TGTGCCAGCAGTTCCTCGACCGCCTATGGCTACACCTTC. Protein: CASSSSTAYGYTF.

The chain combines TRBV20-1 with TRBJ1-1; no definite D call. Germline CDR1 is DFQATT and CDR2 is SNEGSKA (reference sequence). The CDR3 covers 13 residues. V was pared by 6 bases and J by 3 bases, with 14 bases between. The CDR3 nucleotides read TGCAGTGCCTTGGTCAAGGAGGACACTGAAGCTTTCTTT. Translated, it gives CSALVKEDTEAFF.